Listed below are T cell receptor beta chains from one sample, sequenced in a study of control samples from healthy donors and cancer patients. Profiling relied on immunoSEQ multiplex PCR, and the TCRdb table lists in-frame clones only, not all of them. The sample includes around 200,000 clones, approximately 95% of them seen just once. Sequencing was done on a sample of blood. The source is a man aged 18-30 years in good health. Each CDR3 is given with its conserved first and last residue. Fields, in order: V gene, J gene, D gene, CDR3 protein, CDR3 DNA. The D gene is left open where the match is weak.

V gene: TRBV19
J gene: TRBJ2-7
D gene: TRBD1
CDR3 protein: CASSPLDRDEQYF
CDR3 DNA: TGTGCCAGTAGTCCCCTCGACAGGGACGAGCAGTACTTC

V gene: TRBV30
J gene: TRBJ1-4
D gene: .
CDR3 protein: CAWRRDLNEKLFF
CDR3 DNA: TGTGCCTGGAGAAGGGACCTTAATGAAAAACTGTTTTTT

V gene: TRBV12-5
J gene: TRBJ2-3
D gene: TRBD1
CDR3 protein: CASGGAGTAVRDTQYF
CDR3 DNA: TGTGCTAGTGGGGGGGCCGGGACAGCCGTGAGAGATACGCAGTATTTT

V gene: TRBV7-8
J gene: TRBJ1-1
D gene: TRBD1
CDR3 protein: CASSLSRGDGEAFF
CDR3 DNA: TGTGCCAGCAGCTTGTCCAGGGGGGATGGTGAAGCTTTCTTT

V gene: TRBV19
J gene: TRBJ1-5
D gene: TRBD1
CDR3 protein: CASSIRTGGGQPQHF
CDR3 DNA: TGTGCCAGTAGTATAAGGACAGGGGGCGGACAGCCCCAGCATTTT

V gene: TRBV15
J gene: TRBJ1-5
D gene: .
CDR3 protein: CATSRPTDNQPQHF
CDR3 DNA: TGTGCCACCAGCAGACCGACAGACAATCAGCCCCAGCATTTT

V gene: TRBV6-5
J gene: TRBJ2-1
D gene: TRBD1
CDR3 protein: CASTRTGANEQFF
CDR3 DNA: TGTGCCAGCACACGGACAGGGGCGAATGAGCAGTTCTTC

V gene: TRBV5-1
J gene: TRBJ2-2
D gene: .
CDR3 protein: CASSPTVNTGELFF
CDR3 DNA: TGCGCCAGCAGCCCCACAGTGAACACCGGGGAGCTGTTTTTT

V gene: TRBV18
J gene: TRBJ2-2
D gene: TRBD1
CDR3 protein: CASSSGQDPELFF
CDR3 DNA: TGTGCCAGCTCATCGGGACAGGATCCCGAGCTGTTTTTT

V gene: TRBV25-1
J gene: TRBJ2-6
D gene: TRBD1
CDR3 protein: CASSTHQGAAGANVLTF
CDR3 DNA: TGTGCCAGCAGTACACATCAGGGGGCGGCTGGGGCCAACGTCCTGACTTTC